This T cell receptor (beta chain) appears in the sequencing data of a study of CD8+ T cells in alopecia areata. As concerns this clone: Its antigen is undetermined.

Following extraction, RNA underwent reverse transcription to cDNA, which served as the sequencing template. Using immunoSEQ multiplex PCR, the repertoire was profiled, and TCRdb retains in-frame clones only, with some absent. The sample carries 170,000 or so clones, 50% to 65% recorded once. Study observations and caveats: Scalp samples also yield sequences from resident alphabeta T cells of normal skin. Mice showed TCR sharing more clearly than patients did, possibly owing to HLA. The study found that many expanded lesional clones persisted in scalp and blood during tofacitinib.

Germline CDR1 is MGHDK and CDR2 is SYGVNS. V was shortened by 2 bases and J by 0 bases, with 8 bases between the two germline ends. This CDR3 has 14 residues. Treatment noted: oral pan-JAK inhibitor, 5-10 mg twice daily. Alopecia areata patients provided lesional scalp punch biopsies and peripheral blood, both collected for the study. The chain links TRBV25-1 to TRBJ2-7; D gene unclear. The source material was CD8+ T cells sorted from blood, sampled at week 24, from a patient treated with tofacitinib. The sequence was obtained from a human donor with alopecia areata. CDR3 bases: TGTGCCAGCAGTGAAGTAGGGTACTCCTACGAGCAGTACTTC. This gives the protein CASSEVGYSYEQYF.